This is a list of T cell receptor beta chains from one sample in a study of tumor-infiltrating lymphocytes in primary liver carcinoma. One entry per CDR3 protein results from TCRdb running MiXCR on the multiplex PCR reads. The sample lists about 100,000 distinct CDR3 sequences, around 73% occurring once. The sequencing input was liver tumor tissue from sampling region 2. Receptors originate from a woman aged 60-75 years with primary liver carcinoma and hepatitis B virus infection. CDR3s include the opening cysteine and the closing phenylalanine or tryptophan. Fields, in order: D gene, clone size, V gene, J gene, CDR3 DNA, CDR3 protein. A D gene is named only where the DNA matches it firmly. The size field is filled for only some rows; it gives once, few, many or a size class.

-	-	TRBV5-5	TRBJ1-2	TGTGCCAGCAGCCCAAGACAGGACGAACGTGACTACACCTTC	CASSPRQDERDYTF
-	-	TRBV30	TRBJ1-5	TGTGCCTGTGGGGGGGGGTCCAAGACCAAGCCCCAGCATTTT	CACGGGSKTKPQHF
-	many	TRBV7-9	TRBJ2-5	TGTGCCAGCAGCTTATGGGGGGAAGAGACCCAGTACTTC	CASSLWGEETQYF
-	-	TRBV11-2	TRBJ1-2	TGTGCCAGCTTAGATCCGATCAGGGCGCTGCGCTATGGCTACACCTTC	CASLDPIRALRYGYTF
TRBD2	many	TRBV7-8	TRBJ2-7	TGTGCCAGCAGCCTAGGGACTAGCGGGATGTACGAGCAGTACTTC	CASSLGTSGMYEQYF
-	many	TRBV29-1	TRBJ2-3	TGCAGCGTTGCCCCGGGGGCAGATACGCAGTATTTT	CSVAPGADTQYF
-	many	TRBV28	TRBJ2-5	TGTGCCAGCAGTTTGAGGGGCGGAGATCCTCAAGAGACCCAGTACTTC	CASSLRGGDPQETQYF
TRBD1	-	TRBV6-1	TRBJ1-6	TGTGCCAGCGGCCCAACAGGGGATGGATCACCCCTCCACTTT	CASGPTGDGSPLHF
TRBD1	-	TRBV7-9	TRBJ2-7	TGTAGCAGCAGCTTAGCGCGGGACAGGGACGAGCAGTACTTC	CSSSLARDRDEQYF
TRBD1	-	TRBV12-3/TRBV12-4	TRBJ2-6	TGTGCCAGCAGAAGGACAGGTTCCCTTACCGGGGCCAACGCCCTGACTTTC	CASRRTGSLTGANALTF